Following are 24 T cell receptor beta chains from one sample sequenced in a study of identical twins. TCRdb called the 5' RACE reads again in MiXCR, with one record for every CDR3 protein. The table includes about 240,000 distinct CDR3 sequences, 7.5% detected once. These same data were also listed under a study on yellow fever vaccine responses in identical twins.

The sample comprised CD8+ T cells sorted from blood. The receptors were gathered from a woman younger than 35 in good health.

In this sample, this clonotype turned up many times. The rearrangement joins TRBV20-1 to TRBJ1-5; a weak D match, TRBD1 (5 bases). This CDR3 has 13 amino acids. Trimming stripped 3 bases from V and 2 bases from J, with 8 bases between. Germline-derived CDR1 and CDR2 are DFQATT and SNEGSKA (reference sequence). CDR3 sequence reads: CSASSGRNQPQHF. The CDR3, as DNA: TGCAGTGCTAGTTCGGGACGCAATCAGCCCCAGCATTTT.

The chain has TRBV20-1 and TRBJ2-7, with a weak D call TRBD2 (5 bases). The CDR3 contains 13 residues. The V end lost 4 bases, the J end lost 7 bases, and 17 bases lay between the germline ends. CDR1 is DFQATT, CDR2 SNEGSKA, per germline (reference sequence). The CDR3 nucleotides read TGCAGTGCTATATGGGGAGCCCTAGGGGAGCAGTACTTC. The encoded protein is CSAIWGALGEQYF.

This clonotype was seen more than once but under ten times. This rearrangement joins TRBV5-6 to TRBJ2-1; 8 bases map to TRBD2. The J segment lost 6 bases and the V segment lost 3 bases, leaving 11 bases of the junction unmatched. This CDR3 has 16 residues. Germline CDR1 and CDR2: SGHDT and YYEEEE. The DNA of the CDR3 is TGTGCCAGCAGCTCTGTCAGCAGCGGGGGTTTCAATGAGCAGTTCTTC. Translating gives CASSSVSSGGFNEQFF.

This clonotype was observed many times. This chain joins TRBV15 and TRBJ2-3; D is ambiguous. V lost 0 bases, J lost 2 bases, and 21 bases lay in between. There are 19 residues in the CDR3. Germline CDR1 is LNHNV and CDR2 is YYDKDF (reference sequence). CDR3 in amino acids: CATSREEALDQIITDTQYF. The CDR3 DNA reads as TGTGCCACCAGCAGAGAGGAAGCGCTAGACCAAATAATCACAGATACGCAGTATTTT.

The rearrangement links TRBV19 to TRBJ2-7, with TRBD1 matching 9 bases. The length of the CDR3 is 13 residues. J lost 6 bases, V lost 10 bases, and 10 bases had no gene match. The germline V gene encodes CDR1 LNHDA and CDR2 SQIVND (reference sequence). In nucleotides, the CDR3 is TGTGCCACTCCGGCTACAGGGGGCTCCGAGCAGTACGTC. Its translation: CATPATGGSEQYV.

This clonotype has at least ten counts. This chain joins TRBV12-3 or TRBV12-4 and TRBJ2-1; tentative D call: TRBD1 (6 bases). Trimming took 5 bases from V and 8 from J, leaving 13 bases between them. This CDR3 comprises 13 residues. This chain's CDR3 is CASSITGGDEQFF. The CDR3 DNA reads as TGTGCCAGCAGTATTACTGGGGGCGATGAGCAGTTCTTC.

This clonotype was seen repeatedly, ten times or more. This chain joins TRBV5-1 and TRBJ2-7; D is unclear. V lost 4 bases and J 3 bases, leaving 11 bases between the germline ends. The CDR3 has 13 amino acids. The germline gives CDR1 SGHRS, CDR2 YFSETQ. The CDR3 DNA is TGCGCCAGCAGCCACCTGACGAACTACGAGCAGTACGTC. Translating it yields CASSHLTNYEQYV.

This clonotype was seen a few times. J is TRBJ2-7 and V is TRBV5-1; D gene uncertain. From germline, CDR1 is SGHRS and CDR2 YFSETQ. Trimming left V 4 bases short and J 6 bases short, with 11 bases between. This CDR3 region has 12 residues. The CDR3 nucleotides read TGCGCCAGCAGCGCGAGACCGTCCGAGCAGTACTTC. Translated, it gives CASSARPSEQYF.

The rearrangement joins TRBV5-1 to TRBJ2-1, with TRBD2 identical over 12 bases. With V trimmed by 7 bases and J by 9 bases, 8 bases remained unmatched. This CDR3 has 14 residues. Germline assignment: CDR1 SGHRS and CDR2 YFSETQ. CDR3 DNA sequence: TGCGCCAGCTCCCTAGCGGGAGGGCCGGCTGAGCAGTTCTTC. Protein sequence: CASSLAGGPAEQFF.

This clonotype was detected a few times. The chain employs TRBV4-2 and TRBJ1-1; D uncertain. Trimming took off 3 bases at V and 2 bases at J, with 7 bases between the two ends. CDR3 length: 13 residues. Germline CDR1 and CDR2: LGHNA and YNFKEQ. The CDR3 DNA is TGTGCCAGCAGCCACCACCTAAACACTGAAGCTTTCTTT. Its translation: CASSHHLNTEAFF.

The CDR3 loop reads CSAREQTVNYGYTF. CDR3 nucleotides: TGCAGTGCTAGAGAACAGACAGTAAACTATGGCTACACCTTC. This sequence joins TRBV20-1 and TRBJ1-2; D may be TRBD1 (5 bases). Deletions cut 0 bases from V and 2 bases from J, with 10 bases between. CDR3 size: 14 residues. Germline loops: CDR1 DFQATT, CDR2 SNEGSKA (reference sequence).

This clonotype was found many times. The chain combines TRBV4-1 with TRBJ2-7, with D possibly TRBD2 on 5 matching bases. CDR3 length: 15 residues. The germline gives CDR1 MGHRA, CDR2 YSYEKL. V dropped 2 bases and J dropped 6 bases, with 17 bases sitting between them. DNA of the CDR3: TGCGCCAGCAGCCAAAATTGGGGAGAGAGGGTCGAGCAGTACTTC. Translation gives CASSQNWGERVEQYF.

The table lists this clonotype with many counts. The chain's CDR3 is CSASPEQDPYGYTF. The CDR3 DNA reads TGCAGTGCTAGCCCTGAACAGGACCCCTATGGCTACACCTTC. V is TRBV20-1 and J is TRBJ1-2; weak D call: TRBD1 (5 bases). Germline loops: CDR1 DFQATT, CDR2 SNEGSKA (reference sequence). The CDR3 is made up of 14 amino acids. Trimming stripped 3 bases from V and 4 bases from J, with 15 bases between.

The table lists this clonotype with a few counts. The J gene is TRBJ1-5, the V gene TRBV4-1; the D gene is possibly TRBD1 (6 bases). This CDR3 has 15 amino acids. The V gene lost 1 base and the J gene lost 0 bases, with 7 bases spanning the gap. The germline CDR1 and CDR2 sequences are MGHRA and YSYEKL. CDR3 protein: CASSQGTASNQPQHF. The CDR3 DNA is TGCGCCAGCAGCCAAGGGACAGCTAGCAATCAGCCCCAGCATTTT.

This clonotype was recorded many times. The chain is built from TRBV27 and TRBJ2-5; TRBD2 matches at 7 bases. Germline loops: CDR1 MNHEY, CDR2 SMNVEV (reference sequence). Germline trimming cut 3 bases from V and 7 bases from J; bases unmatched to any gene: 11. CDR3 length equals 15 residues. Here the CDR3 DNA reads TGTGCCAGCAGTTTTTCCGGGGGGACGCGAAGGACCCAGTACTTC. It specifies CASSFSGGTRRTQYF.

This chain uses TRBV12-3 or TRBV12-4 with TRBJ2-7, with TRBD2 as a possible D gene (5 bases). The V end lost 3 bases, the J end lost 6 bases, and 24 bases lay between the germline ends. CDR3 length: 17 amino acids. CDR3 in amino acids: CASSFGGPTLGLTEQYV. Here the CDR3 DNA reads TGTGCCAGCAGTTTTGGAGGTCCGACCCTCGGACTCACCGAGCAGTACGTC.

This clonotype appeared many times. J is TRBJ2-2 and V is TRBV27; 12 bases are a match to TRBD2. The CDR3 loop spans 15 amino acids. V gave up 5 bases and J gave up 6 bases; unmatched junction bases: 4. Germline-derived CDR1 and CDR2 are MNHEY and SMNVEV (reference sequence). CDR3 loop: CASSPTSGRPGELFF. The CDR3 bases are TGTGCCAGCAGTCCGACTAGCGGGAGACCCGGGGAGCTGTTTTTT.

The chain has TRBV11-2 and TRBJ2-3, with TRBD2 identical over 10 bases. The CDR3 has 18 residues. Trimming took 2 bases from V and 5 from J; bases not matched to a gene: 13. Germline CDR1 SGHAT, CDR2 FQNNGV. This CDR3 is CASSLTPSGGALGDTQYF. CDR3 DNA sequence: TGTGCCAGCAGCTTAACCCCCAGCGGGGGGGCCCTTGGAGATACGCAGTATTTT.

The CDR3 sequence: CASSQGQGGSSYEQYV. The CDR3, as DNA: TGTGCCAGCAGCCAAGGACAGGGGGGAAGCTCCTACGAGCAGTACGTC. V gene TRBV3-1 combines with J gene TRBJ2-7, with 9 bases aligning to TRBD1. The germline CDR1 and CDR2 sequences are LGHDT and YNNKEL (reference sequence). V shed 1 base and J 0 bases; nucleotides not matched to a gene: 4. This CDR3 comprises 16 residues.

This clonotype appeared many times. The V gene is TRBV20-1, the J gene TRBJ2-7; TRBD2 agrees at 7 bases. This CDR3 has 12 residues. With V trimmed by 3 bases and J by 5 bases, 4 bases remained unmatched. Germline values: CDR1 DFQATT, CDR2 SNEGSKA (reference sequence). CDR3 amino acids: CSARGGDHEQYV. The CDR3 nucleotides are TGCAGTGCTAGGGGGGGGGACCACGAGCAGTACGTC.

Ten or more counts support this clonotype. V usage is TRBV6-4 and J usage is TRBJ2-1; D uncertain. V was pared by 0 bases and J by 0 bases, with 9 bases between. The CDR3 consists of 16 residues. The V gene's germline CDR1 is MRHNA and CDR2 SNTAGT. The CDR3 sequence is CASSDSSISSYNEQFF. The CDR3 nucleotides are TGTGCCAGCAGTGACTCTTCCATATCCTCCTACAATGAGCAGTTCTTC.

This clonotype was seen repeatedly, ten times or more. The chain has TRBV28 and TRBJ1-5; no clear D. The CDR3 totals 16 residues. CDR1 MDHEN and CDR2 SYDVKM come from the germline V gene. Between the trimmed V and J ends, which lost 8 bases and 2 bases, there was a span of 19 bases. CDR3 sequence (DNA): TGTGCCAGCGCCCATGGGTATGGAGGAGGCAATCAGCCCCAGCATTTT. This gives the protein CASAHGYGGGNQPQHF.

V usage is TRBV5-6 and J usage is TRBJ2-1, with a possible D match to TRBD2 (6 bases). From germline, CDR1 is SGHDT and CDR2 YYEEEE. V lost 0 bases and J 7 bases, leaving 11 bases between the germline ends. The CDR3 is 14 amino acids. The CDR3 loop is CASSLVLAKNEQFF. The CDR3 nucleotides read TGTGCCAGCAGCTTGGTACTAGCAAAGAATGAGCAGTTCTTC.

This clonotype came up many times. The chain links TRBV20-1 to TRBJ2-7, with D tentatively TRBD1 (6 bases). CDR1 is DFQATT and CDR2 is SNEGSKA in the germline V gene (reference sequence). This CDR3 is 15 amino acids long. With 4 bases removed from V and 3 bases from J, the gap between germline ends came to 19 bases. CDR3 coding DNA: TGCAGTGCTAAAGAGAGAAATAGACAGGTCTACGAGCAGTACGTC. Protein sequence: CSAKERNRQVYEQYV.